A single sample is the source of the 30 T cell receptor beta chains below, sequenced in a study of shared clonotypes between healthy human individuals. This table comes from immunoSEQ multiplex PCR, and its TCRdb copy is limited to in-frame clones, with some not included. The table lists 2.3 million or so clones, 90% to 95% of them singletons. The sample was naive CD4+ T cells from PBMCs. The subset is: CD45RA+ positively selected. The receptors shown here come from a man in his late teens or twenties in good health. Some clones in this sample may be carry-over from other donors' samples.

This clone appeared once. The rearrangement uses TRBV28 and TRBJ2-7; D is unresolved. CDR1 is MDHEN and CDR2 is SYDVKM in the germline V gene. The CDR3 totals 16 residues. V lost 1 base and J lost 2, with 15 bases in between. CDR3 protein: CASSLSILGSPYEQYF. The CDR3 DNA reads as TGTGCCAGCAGTTTATCTATTCTGGGGTCCCCCTACGAGCAGTACTTC.

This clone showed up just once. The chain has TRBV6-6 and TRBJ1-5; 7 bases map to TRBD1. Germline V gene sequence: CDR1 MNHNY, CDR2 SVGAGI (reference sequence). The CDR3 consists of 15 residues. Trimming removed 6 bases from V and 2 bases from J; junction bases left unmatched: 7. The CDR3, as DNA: TGTGCCAGCAGCTTATCTACAGGGGGCAATCAGCCCCAGCATTTT. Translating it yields CASSLSTGGNQPQHF.

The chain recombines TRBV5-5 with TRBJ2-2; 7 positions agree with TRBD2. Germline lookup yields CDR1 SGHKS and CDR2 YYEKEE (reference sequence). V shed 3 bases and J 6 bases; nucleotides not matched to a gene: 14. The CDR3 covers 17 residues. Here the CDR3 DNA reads TGTGCCAGCAGCTGGGTCGCCGCGGGAGTAAGCGCCGGGGAGCTGTTTTTT. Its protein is CASSWVAAGVSAGELFF.

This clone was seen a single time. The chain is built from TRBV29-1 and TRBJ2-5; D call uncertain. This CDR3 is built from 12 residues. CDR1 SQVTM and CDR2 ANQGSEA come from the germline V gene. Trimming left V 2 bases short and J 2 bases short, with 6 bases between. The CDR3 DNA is TGCAGCGTTGAACCTTTTCAAGAGACCCAGTACTTC. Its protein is CSVEPFQETQYF.

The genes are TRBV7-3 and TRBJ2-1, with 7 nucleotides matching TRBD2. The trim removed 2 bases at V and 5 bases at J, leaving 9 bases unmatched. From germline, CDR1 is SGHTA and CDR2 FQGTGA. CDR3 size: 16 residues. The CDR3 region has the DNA TGTGCCAGCAGCTTACTCGCGTCTAGCGGCGACAATGAGCAGTTCTTC. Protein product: CASSLLASSGDNEQFF.

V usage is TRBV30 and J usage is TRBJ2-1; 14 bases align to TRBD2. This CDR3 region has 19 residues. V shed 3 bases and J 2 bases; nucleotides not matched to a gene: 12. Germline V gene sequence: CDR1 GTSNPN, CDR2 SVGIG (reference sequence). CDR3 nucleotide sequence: TGTGCCTGGAGCGGACGGGGACTAGCGGGAGATAAAGCCTACAATGAGCAGTTCTTC. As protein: CAWSGRGLAGDKAYNEQFF.

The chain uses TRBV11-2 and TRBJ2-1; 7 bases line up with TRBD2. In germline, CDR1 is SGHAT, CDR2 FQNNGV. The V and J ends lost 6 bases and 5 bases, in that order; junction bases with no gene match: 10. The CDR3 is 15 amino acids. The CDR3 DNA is TGTGCCAGCAGGGATAGCGGGCCCAAGAACAATGAGCAGTTCTTC. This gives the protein CASRDSGPKNNEQFF.

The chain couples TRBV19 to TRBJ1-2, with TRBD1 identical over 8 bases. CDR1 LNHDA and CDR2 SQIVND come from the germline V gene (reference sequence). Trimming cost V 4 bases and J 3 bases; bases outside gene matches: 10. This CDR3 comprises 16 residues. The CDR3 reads CASSSRRTGRDYGYTF. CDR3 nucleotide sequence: TGTGCCAGTAGTAGCCGCCGGACAGGGCGGGACTATGGCTACACCTTC.

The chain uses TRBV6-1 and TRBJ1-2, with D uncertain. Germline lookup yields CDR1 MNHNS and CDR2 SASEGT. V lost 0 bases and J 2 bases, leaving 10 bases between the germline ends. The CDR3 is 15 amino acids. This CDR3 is CASSEAPGQNYGYTF. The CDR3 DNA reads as TGTGCCAGCAGTGAAGCGCCTGGGCAGAACTATGGCTACACCTTC.

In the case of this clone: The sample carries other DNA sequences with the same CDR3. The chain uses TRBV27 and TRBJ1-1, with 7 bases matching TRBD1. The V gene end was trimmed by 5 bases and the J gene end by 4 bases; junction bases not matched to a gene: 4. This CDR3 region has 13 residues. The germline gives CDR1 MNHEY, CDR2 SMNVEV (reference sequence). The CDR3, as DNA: TGTGCCAGCAGTCCCCGACAGGGCACTGAAGCTTTCTTT. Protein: CASSPRQGTEAFF.

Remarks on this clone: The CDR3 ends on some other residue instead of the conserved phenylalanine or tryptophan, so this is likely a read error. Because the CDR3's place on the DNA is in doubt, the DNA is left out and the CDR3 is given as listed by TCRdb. The CDR3 loop reads CASSEVGDTVI. This chain joins TRBV6-1 and TRBJ1-6; the listed D gene, TRBD1, was not tested against the DNA. Termini included, the CDR3 measures 11 amino acids. Germline CDR1 reads MNHNS; CDR2 reads SASEGT.

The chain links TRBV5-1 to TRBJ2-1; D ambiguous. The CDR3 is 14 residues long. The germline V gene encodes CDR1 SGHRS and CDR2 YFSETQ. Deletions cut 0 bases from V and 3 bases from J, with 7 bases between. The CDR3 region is CASSLEQNYNEQFF. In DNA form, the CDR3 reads TGCGCCAGCAGCTTGGAACAGAACTACAATGAGCAGTTCTTC.

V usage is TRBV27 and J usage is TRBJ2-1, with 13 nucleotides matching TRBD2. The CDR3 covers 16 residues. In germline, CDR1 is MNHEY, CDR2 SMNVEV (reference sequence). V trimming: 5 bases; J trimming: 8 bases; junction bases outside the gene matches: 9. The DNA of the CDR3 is TGTGCCAGCAGTGAAACTAGCGGGAGGGCCTTCCATGAGCAGTTCTTC. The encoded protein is CASSETSGRAFHEQFF.

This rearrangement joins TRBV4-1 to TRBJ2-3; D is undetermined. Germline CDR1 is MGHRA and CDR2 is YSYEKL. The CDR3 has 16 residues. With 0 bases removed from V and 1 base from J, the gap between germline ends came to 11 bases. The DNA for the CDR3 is TGCGCCAGCAGCCAAGATCTACGGCTACGCACAGATACGCAGTATTTT. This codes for CASSQDLRLRTDTQYF.

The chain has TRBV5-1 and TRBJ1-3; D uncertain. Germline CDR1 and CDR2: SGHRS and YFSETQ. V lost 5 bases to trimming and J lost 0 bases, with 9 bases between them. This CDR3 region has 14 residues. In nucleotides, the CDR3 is TGCGCCAGCAGGGAGGTACCCTCTGGAAACACCATATATTTT. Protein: CASREVPSGNTIYF.

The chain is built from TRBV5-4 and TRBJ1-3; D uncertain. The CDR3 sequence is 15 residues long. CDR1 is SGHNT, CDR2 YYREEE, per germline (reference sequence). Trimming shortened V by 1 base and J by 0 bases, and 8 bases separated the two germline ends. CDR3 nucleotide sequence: TGTGCCAGCAGCTTGCGCGCGGCCTCTGGAAACACCATATATTTT. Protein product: CASSLRAASGNTIYF.

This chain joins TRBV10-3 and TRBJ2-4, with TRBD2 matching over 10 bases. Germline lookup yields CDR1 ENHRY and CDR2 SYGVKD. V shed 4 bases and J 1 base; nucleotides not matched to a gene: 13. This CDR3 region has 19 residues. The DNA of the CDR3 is TGTGCCATCAGTGTCTCCGCGCTAGCGGGAGCAGGGGCCAAAAACATTCAGTACTTC. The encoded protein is CAISVSALAGAGAKNIQYF.

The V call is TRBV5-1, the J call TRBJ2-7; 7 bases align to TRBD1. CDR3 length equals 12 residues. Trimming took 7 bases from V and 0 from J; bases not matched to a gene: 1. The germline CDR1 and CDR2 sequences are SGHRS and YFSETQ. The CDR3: CASRDSSYEQYF. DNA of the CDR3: TGCGCCAGCCGGGACAGCTCCTACGAGCAGTACTTC.

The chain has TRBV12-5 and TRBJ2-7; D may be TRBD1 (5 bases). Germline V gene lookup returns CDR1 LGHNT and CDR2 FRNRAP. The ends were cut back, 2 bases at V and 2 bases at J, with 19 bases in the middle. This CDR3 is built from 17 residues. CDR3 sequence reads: CASGLPIKGHEPYEQYF. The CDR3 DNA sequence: TGTGCTAGTGGTTTGCCTATAAAGGGGCATGAGCCCTACGAGCAGTACTTC.

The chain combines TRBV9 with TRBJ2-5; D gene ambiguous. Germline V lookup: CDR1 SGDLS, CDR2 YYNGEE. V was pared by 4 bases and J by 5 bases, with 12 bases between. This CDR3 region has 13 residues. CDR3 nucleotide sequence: TGTGCCAGCAGCCCTCCGCTTGTGGAGACCCAGTACTTC. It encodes CASSPPLVETQYF.

In DNA form, the CDR3 reads TGTGCCAGCAGTTATCAAGGGCTGAATCAGCCCCAGCATTTT. This codes for CASSYQGLNQPQHF. The gene calls are TRBV28 and TRBJ1-5; the D is unclear. The CDR3 runs to 14 residues. Germline CDR1 MDHEN, CDR2 SYDVKM. Trimming took off 4 bases at V and 4 bases at J, with 11 bases between the two ends.

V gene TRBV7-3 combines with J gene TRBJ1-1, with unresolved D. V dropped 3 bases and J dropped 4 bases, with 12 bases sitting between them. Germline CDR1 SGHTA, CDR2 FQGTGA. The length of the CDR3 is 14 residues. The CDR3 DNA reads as TGTGCCAGCAGCTTTGAGGGTCGTGGCACTGAAGCTTTCTTT. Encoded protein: CASSFEGRGTEAFF.

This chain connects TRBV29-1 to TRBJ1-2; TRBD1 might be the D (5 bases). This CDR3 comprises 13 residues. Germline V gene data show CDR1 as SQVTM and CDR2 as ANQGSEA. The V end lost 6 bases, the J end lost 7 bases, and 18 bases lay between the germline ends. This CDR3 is CSVDPSRGAGYTF. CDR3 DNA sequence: TGCAGCGTGGACCCCTCAAGGGGCGCTGGCTACACCTTC.

Here the CDR3 reads CASSLDRINEKLFF. As DNA, the CDR3 is TGTGCCAGCAGTTTAGACAGGATTAATGAAAAACTGTTTTTT. The chain is built from TRBV28 and TRBJ1-4, with D maybe TRBD1 (6 bases). This CDR3 region has 14 residues. The V gene lost 2 bases and the J gene lost 4 bases, with 8 bases spanning the gap. Germline CDR1 is MDHEN and CDR2 is SYDVKM.

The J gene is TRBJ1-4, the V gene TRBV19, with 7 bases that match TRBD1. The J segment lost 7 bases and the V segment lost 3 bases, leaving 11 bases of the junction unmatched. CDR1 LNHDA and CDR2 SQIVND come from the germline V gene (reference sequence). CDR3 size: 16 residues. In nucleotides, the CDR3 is TGTGCCAGTAGTATTGGGGACAGAGGGGCCGGTGAAAAACTGTTTTTT. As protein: CASSIGDRGAGEKLFF.

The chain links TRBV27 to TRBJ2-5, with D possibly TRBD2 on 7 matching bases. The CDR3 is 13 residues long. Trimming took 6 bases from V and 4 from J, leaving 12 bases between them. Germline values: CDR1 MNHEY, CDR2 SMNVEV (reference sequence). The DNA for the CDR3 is TGTGCCAGCAGATTAAGGGGGGGAGAGACCCAGTACTTC. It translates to CASRLRGGETQYF.

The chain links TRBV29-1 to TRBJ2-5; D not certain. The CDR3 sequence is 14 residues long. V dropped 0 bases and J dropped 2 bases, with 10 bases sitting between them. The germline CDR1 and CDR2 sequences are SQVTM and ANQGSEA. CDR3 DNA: TGCAGCGTTGAAGATTCACGACTGCAAGAGACCCAGTACTTC. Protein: CSVEDSRLQETQYF.

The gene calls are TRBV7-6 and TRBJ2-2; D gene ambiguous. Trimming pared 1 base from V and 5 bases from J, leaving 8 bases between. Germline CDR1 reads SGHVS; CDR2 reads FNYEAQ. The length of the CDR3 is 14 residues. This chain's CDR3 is CASSLVTQTGELFF. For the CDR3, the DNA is TGTGCCAGCAGCTTAGTTACCCAAACCGGGGAGCTGTTTTTT.

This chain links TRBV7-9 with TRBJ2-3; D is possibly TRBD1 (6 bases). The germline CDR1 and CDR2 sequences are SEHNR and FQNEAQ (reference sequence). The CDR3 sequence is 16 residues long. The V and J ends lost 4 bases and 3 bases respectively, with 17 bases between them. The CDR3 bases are TGTGCCAGCAGCTCCCAACAGGGAATTAAGACAGATACGCAGTATTTT. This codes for CASSSQQGIKTDTQYF.

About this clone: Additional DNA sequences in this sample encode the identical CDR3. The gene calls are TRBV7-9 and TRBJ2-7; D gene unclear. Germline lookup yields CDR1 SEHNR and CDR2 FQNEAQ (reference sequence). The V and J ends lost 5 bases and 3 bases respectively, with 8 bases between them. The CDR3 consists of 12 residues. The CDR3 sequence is CASSLNYYEQYF. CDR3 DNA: TGTGCCAGCAGCCTAAATTACTACGAGCAGTACTTC.